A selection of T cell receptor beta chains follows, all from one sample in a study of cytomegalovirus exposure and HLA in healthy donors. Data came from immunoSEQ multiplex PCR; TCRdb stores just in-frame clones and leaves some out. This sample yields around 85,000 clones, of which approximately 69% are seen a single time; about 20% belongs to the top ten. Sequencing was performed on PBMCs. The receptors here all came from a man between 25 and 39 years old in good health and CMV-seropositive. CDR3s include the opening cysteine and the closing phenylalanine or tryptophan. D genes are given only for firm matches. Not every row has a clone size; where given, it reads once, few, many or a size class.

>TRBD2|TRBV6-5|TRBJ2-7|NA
CASSYSRTAGGPKQYF
TGTGCCAGCAGTTACTCTCGAACAGCGGGAGGGCCAAAGCAGTACTTC
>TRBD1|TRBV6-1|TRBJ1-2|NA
CASSAGTGSMSYGYTF
TGTGCCAGCAGTGCCGGGACAGGGTCAATGAGCTATGGCTACACCTTC
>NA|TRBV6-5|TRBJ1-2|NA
CASSYKGVEGYTF
TGTGCCAGCAGTTACAAGGGGGTGGAGGGCTACACCTTC
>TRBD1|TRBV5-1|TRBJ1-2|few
CASSVDRGPYGYTF
TGCGCCAGCAGCGTGGACAGGGGGCCGTATGGCTACACCTTC
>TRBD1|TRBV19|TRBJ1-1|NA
CASSTTGVNTEAFF
TGTGCCAGTAGTACTACAGGGGTGAACACTGAAGCTTTCTTT
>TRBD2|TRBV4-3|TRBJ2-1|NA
CASSQDLAGLGEEQFF
TGCGCCAGCAGCCAAGATCTAGCGGGGTTGGGTGAGGAGCAGTTCTTC
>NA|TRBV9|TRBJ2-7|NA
CASSVEAGRFYEQYF
TGTGCCAGCAGCGTAGAGGCGGGAAGATTCTACGAGCAGTACTTC
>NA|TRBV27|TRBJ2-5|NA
CASRLNRDDLRETQYF
TGTGCCAGCAGGCTTAACAGGGACGATCTCAGGGAGACCCAGTACTTC
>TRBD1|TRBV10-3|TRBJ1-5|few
CAISRDRVSNQPQHF
TGTGCCATCAGTAGGGACAGAGTTAGCAATCAGCCCCAGCATTTT
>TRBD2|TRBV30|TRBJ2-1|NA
CAWGSGDSYNEQFF
TGTGCCTGGGGTAGCGGGGACTCCTACAATGAGCAGTTCTTC
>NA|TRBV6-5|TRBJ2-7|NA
CASSRSWGGDEQYF
TGTGCCAGCAGTCGCTCCTGGGGCGGGGACGAGCAGTACTTC
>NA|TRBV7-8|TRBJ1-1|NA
CASSLERGTNTEAFF
TGTGCCAGCAGCTTAGAGCGGGGTACGAACACTGAAGCTTTCTTT
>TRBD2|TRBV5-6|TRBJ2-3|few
CASSLREGTQYF
TGTGCCAGCAGCTTAAGGGAGGGTACGCAGTATTTT
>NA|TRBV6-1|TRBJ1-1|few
CASSEGAGPLRTEAFF
TGTGCCAGCAGTGAAGGGGCGGGACCGCTGCGGACTGAAGCTTTCTTT
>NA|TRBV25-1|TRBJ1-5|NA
CASSESGGVNQPQHF
TGTGCCAGCAGTGAAAGCGGGGGGGTAAATCAGCCCCAGCATTTT
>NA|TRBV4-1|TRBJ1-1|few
CASSPGEMNTEAFF
TGCGCCAGCAGCCCAGGGGAGATGAACACTGAAGCTTTCTTT
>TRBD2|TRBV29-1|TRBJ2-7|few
CSVTREYTYEQYF
TGCAGCGTTACGCGGGAGTACACCTACGAGCAGTACTTC
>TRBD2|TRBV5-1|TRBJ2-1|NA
CASSLEGPGGPSNEQFF
TGCGCCAGCAGCTTGGAGGGGCCGGGGGGGCCCTCCAATGAGCAGTTCTTC
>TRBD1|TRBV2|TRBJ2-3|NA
CASSVGTGDTQYF
TGTGCCAGCAGTGTTGGGACAGGGGATACGCAGTATTTT
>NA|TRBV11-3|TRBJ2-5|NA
CASSYISEETQYF
TGTGCCAGCAGCTACATCTCGGAGGAGACCCAGTACTTC
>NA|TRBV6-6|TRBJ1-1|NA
CASSAGQLSEAFF
TGTGCCAGCAGCGCTGGACAGTTGAGTGAAGCTTTCTTT
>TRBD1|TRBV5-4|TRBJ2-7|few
CASSLGQGFIREQYF
TGTGCCAGCAGCTTAGGACAGGGATTCATTAGAGAGCAGTACTTC
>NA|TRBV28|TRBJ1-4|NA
CATRAGAGSREKLFF
TGTGCCACCAGGGCGGGGGCTGGGAGTCGTGAAAAACTGTTTTTT
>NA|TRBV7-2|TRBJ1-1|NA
CASSLRANTEAFF
TGTGCCAGCAGCCTCCGAGCGAACACTGAAGCTTTCTTT
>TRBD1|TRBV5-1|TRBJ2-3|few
CASSNRQGSTDTQYF
TGCGCCAGCAGCAACCGACAGGGGTCCACAGATACGCAGTATTTT
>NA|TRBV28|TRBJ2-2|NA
CASSPQGWWKGELFF
TGTGCCAGCAGCCCGCAGGGTTGGTGGAAGGGGGAGCTGTTTTTT
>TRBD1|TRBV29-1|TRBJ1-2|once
CSVEATGGRINYGYTF
TGCAGCGTTGAAGCCACAGGGGGCCGGATTAACTATGGCTACACCTTC
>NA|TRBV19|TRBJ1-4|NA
CASRGLTATNEKLFF
TGTGCCTCCAGGGGCCTCACAGCAACTAATGAAAAACTGTTTTTT
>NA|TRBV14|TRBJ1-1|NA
CASSPELQGTEAFF
TGTGCCAGCAGCCCGGAACTGCAGGGCACTGAAGCTTTCTTT
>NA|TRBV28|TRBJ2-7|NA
CASSWGVGIYEQYF
TGTGCCAGCAGTTGGGGGGTGGGGATCTACGAGCAGTACTTC
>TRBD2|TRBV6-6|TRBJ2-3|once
CASRSGSDTQYF
TGTGCCAGCAGGAGCGGGAGCGATACGCAGTATTTT
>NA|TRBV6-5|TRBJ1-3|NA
CASSYEGDSGNTIYF
TGTGCCAGCAGTTATGAAGGAGACTCTGGAAACACCATATATTTT
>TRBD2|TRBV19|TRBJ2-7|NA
CAPPAGGADHEQYF
TGTGCCCCCCCGGCGGGAGGGGCAGACCACGAGCAGTACTTC
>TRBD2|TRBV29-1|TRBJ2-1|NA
CSVEGTSGSLDEQFF
TGCAGCGTTGAGGGGACTAGCGGGAGTTTGGATGAGCAGTTCTTC
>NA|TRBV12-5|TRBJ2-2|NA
CASGLGDTGELFF
TGTGCTAGTGGTTTAGGGGACACCGGGGAGCTGTTTTTT
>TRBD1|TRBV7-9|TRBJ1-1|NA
CASSLGETGGAGNTEAFF
TGTGCCAGCAGCTTAGGGGAAACAGGGGGCGCAGGGAACACTGAAGCTTTCTTT
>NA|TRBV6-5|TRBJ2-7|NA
CASSYSRVHEQYF
TGTGCCAGCAGTTACTCGAGGGTCCACGAGCAGTACTTC
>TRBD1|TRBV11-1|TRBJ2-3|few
CASRGQGATDTQYF
TGTGCCAGCCGAGGGCAGGGGGCGACAGATACGCAGTATTTT
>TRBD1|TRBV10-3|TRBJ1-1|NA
CAIQPSRQGIAFF
TGTGCCATCCAACCTTCCCGACAGGGGATAGCTTTCTTT
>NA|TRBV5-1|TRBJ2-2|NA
CATPGRLPGELFF
TGCGCCACCCCGGGTAGGTTACCCGGGGAGCTGTTTTTT
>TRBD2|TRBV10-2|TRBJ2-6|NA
CASTSSGRDFISGANVLTF
TGCGCCAGCACCTCTTCTGGGAGGGATTTCATTTCTGGGGCCAACGTCCTGACTTTC
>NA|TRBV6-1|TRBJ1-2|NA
CASSEDSHYGYTF
TGTGCCAGCAGTGAAGACAGCCACTATGGCTACACCTTC
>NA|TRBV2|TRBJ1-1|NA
CASSGAGRRNTEAFF
TGTGCCAGCAGCGGGGCGGGACGGAGGAACACTGAAGCTTTCTTT